This TCR beta chain was found in a study of T-cell memory formation after mild COVID-19. Study overall: TCR clustering was largely donor specific. Study-wide results and limits: Largely, contracting CD4+ clones fell within CM and EM, and contracting CD8+ clones within EMRA.

5'RACE with constant-segment primers built TCRalpha and TCRbeta cDNA libraries with UMIs. MiXCR, run by TCRdb on the 5' RACE reads, gives a single entry per CDR3 protein. The data contain 500,000 to 650,000 distinct CDR3 sequences, about 20% of them singletons. Between the trimmed V and J ends, which lost 0 bases and 2 bases, there was a span of 9 bases. Germline lookup yields CDR1 SGHRS and CDR2 YFSETQ. CDR3 length: 15 residues. Ten or more counts support this clonotype. As yet, its antigen is unknown. Sequencing was performed on PBMCs or a T cell subset sorted from them (not recorded which). The rearrangement links TRBV5-1 to TRBJ2-1; a possible D gene is TRBD2 (5 bases). The sequence derives from an adult woman who had mild COVID-19 (a few samples of this study predate the infection). Cell type and time point are not known. CDR3 residues: CASSLERSPYNEQFF. CDR3 bases: TGCGCCAGCAGCTTGGAGCGGTCCCCCTACAATGAGCAGTTCTTC.